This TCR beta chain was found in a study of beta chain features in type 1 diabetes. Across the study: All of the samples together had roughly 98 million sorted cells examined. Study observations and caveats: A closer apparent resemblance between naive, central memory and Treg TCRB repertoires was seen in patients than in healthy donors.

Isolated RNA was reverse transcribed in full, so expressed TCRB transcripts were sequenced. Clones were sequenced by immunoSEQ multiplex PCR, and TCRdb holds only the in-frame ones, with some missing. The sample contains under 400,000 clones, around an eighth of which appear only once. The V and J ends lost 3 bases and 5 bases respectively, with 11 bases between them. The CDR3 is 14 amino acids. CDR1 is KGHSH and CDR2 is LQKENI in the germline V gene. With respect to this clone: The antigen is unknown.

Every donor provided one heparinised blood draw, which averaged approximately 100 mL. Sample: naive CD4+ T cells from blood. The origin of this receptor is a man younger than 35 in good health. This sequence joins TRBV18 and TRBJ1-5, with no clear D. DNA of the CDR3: TGTGCCAGCTCACCCGATATCGGGGATCAGCCCCAGCATTTT. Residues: CASSPDIGDQPQHF.